The 9 T cell receptor beta chains in this list originate from one sample, sequenced in a study of CD8+CD57+ T cells in acquired aplastic anemia. By flow cytometry, patients selected for sequencing had shown an expansion of CD8+CD57+ cells. Genomic DNA served as template for TCR beta VDJ and CDR3 profiling. TCRdb reprocessed the reads via MiXCR and lists one record per CDR3 protein. The repertoire consists of 150,000 to 200,000 distinct CDR3 sequences, with less than 60% occurring once and the leading ten covering more than 1.5%. The sample was sorted CD4+, CD8+, or CD8+CD57+ T cells (not recorded which) from PBMCs. The receptors were sampled from a human donor with aplastic anemia.

The chain recombines TRBV20-1 with TRBJ1-3; D is unclear. CDR1 is DFQATT, CDR2 SNEGSKA, per germline (reference sequence). The CDR3 contains 14 residues. CDR3 residues: CSAKASTSGNTIYF. Here the CDR3 DNA reads TGCAGCGCAAAGGCGTCAACCTCTGGAAACACCATATATTTT.

This clonotype was recorded at least ten times. This chain uses TRBV7-3 with TRBJ2-3, with D possibly being TRBD1 (6 bases). V shed 5 bases and J shed 2 bases, with 14 bases lying between them. CDR3 length: 15 residues. Looked up from germline, CDR1 is SGHTA and CDR2 is FQGTGA. The CDR3 DNA is TGTGCCAGCAGCCCCGGGACATGGGACACAGATACGCAGTATTTT. This gives the protein CASSPGTWDTDTQYF. Complete variable domain (other parts from reference TRBV7-3 and TRBJ2-3): GAGVSQTPSNKVTEKGKYVELRCDPISGHTALYWYRQSLGQGPEFLIYFQGTGAADDSGLPNDRFFAVRPEGSVSTLKIQRTERGDSAVYLCASSPGTWDTDTQYFGPGTRLTVL.

Ten or more counts support this clonotype. V gene TRBV7-2 combines with J gene TRBJ1-5; tentative D call: TRBD1 (5 bases). Germline loops: CDR1 SGHTA, CDR2 FQGNSA. V was trimmed by 5 bases and J by 6 bases, leaving 11 bases between them. The CDR3 spans 13 residues. CDR3 bases: TGTGCCAGCAGCCCAACCGGGGCTCAGCCCCAGCATTTT. It specifies CASSPTGAQPQHF.

This clonotype has only a few counts. V and J are TRBV10-3 and TRBJ2-7; TRBD2 agrees at 13 bases. The CDR3 extends over 16 amino acids. Looked up from germline, CDR1 is ENHRY and CDR2 is SYGVKD. V lost 1 base and J lost 5; bases outside the gene matches: 5. The CDR3 protein is CAISELGLAGLNEQYF. CDR3 coding DNA: TGTGCCATCAGTGAGTTGGGACTAGCGGGACTTAACGAGCAGTACTTC.

This clonotype was observed at least ten times. V is TRBV2 and J is TRBJ2-2; TRBD1 agrees at 9 bases. V trimming: 4 bases; J trimming: 1 base; junction bases outside the gene matches: 4. This CDR3 contains 16 residues. Germline CDR1 is SNHLY and CDR2 is FYNNEI. This CDR3 reads CASSAQGAKNTGELFF. DNA of the CDR3: TGTGCCAGCAGTGCACAGGGGGCTAAGAACACCGGGGAGCTGTTTTTT. The entire variable domain, with the rest obtained from reference TRBV2 and TRBJ2-2, is as follows: EPEVTQTPSHQVTQMGQEVILRCVPISNHLYFYWYRQILGQKVEFLVSFYNNEISEKSEIFDDQFSVERPDGSNFTLKIRSTKLEDSAMYFCASSAQGAKNTGELFFGEGSRLTVL.

In this sample, this clonotype turned up once. The chain has TRBV7-6 and TRBJ2-1; 9 bases align to TRBD2. Germline CDR1 reads SGHVS; CDR2 reads FNYEAQ. V shed 4 bases and J 0 bases; nucleotides not matched to a gene: 7. CDR3 length equals 17 residues. The CDR3 DNA follows: TGTGCCAGCAGCTACCGACTAGCGGTGAGCTCCTACAATGAGCAGTTCTTC. Protein product: CASSYRLAVSSYNEQFF.

The chain uses TRBV5-6 and TRBJ2-2; the D is unclear. This CDR3 comprises 14 residues. Deletions cut 6 bases from V and 2 bases from J, with 11 bases between. Germline values: CDR1 SGHDT, CDR2 YYEEEE. In nucleotides, the CDR3 is TGTGCCAGCAATCTCCTATCCAACACCGGGGAGCTGTTTTTT. It specifies CASNLLSNTGELFF.

This chain uses TRBV29-1 with TRBJ1-1; D gene unclear. Germline loops: CDR1 SQVTM, CDR2 ANQGSEA. With 0 bases removed from V and 0 bases from J, the gap between germline ends came to 5 bases. There are 13 residues in the CDR3. CDR3 region: CSVEENLNTEAFF. For the CDR3, the DNA is TGCAGCGTTGAAGAGAACCTGAACACTGAAGCTTTCTTT.

The chain has TRBV6-1 and TRBJ2-3, with 10 bases matching TRBD1. This CDR3 contains 14 residues. J lost 4 bases, V lost 7 bases, and 5 bases had no gene match. The germline V gene has CDR1 MNHNS and CDR2 SASEGT. The CDR3 region is CASKAGQGPDTQYF. Here the CDR3 DNA reads TGTGCCAGCAAGGCGGGACAGGGGCCAGATACGCAGTATTTT.